These 9 T cell receptor beta chains originate from one sample sequenced in a study of T-cell memory formation after mild COVID-19. MiXCR, applied by TCRdb to the 5' RACE reads, yields one record per CDR3 protein. The sample has fewer than 650,000 distinct CDR3 sequences, around 16% seen once. Sequencing was carried out using PBMCs or a T cell subset sorted from them (not recorded which). These receptors came from an adult woman who had mild COVID-19 (a few samples of this study predate the infection). Cell type and time point are not known.

The chain has TRBV7-8 and TRBJ1-1; no definite D call. Germline V gene data show CDR1 as SGHVS and CDR2 as FQNEAQ. With 5 bases removed from V and 0 bases from J, the gap between germline ends came to 10 bases. The CDR3 has 14 residues. This chain's CDR3 is CASSTRQLNTEAFF. CDR3 DNA: TGTGCCAGCAGCACGAGACAACTGAACACTGAAGCTTTCTTT.

The rearrangement links TRBV7-2 to TRBJ2-7; D not resolved. From germline, CDR1 is SGHTA and CDR2 FQGNSA. The V end lost 1 base, the J end lost 2 bases, and 12 bases lay between the germline ends. The length of the CDR3 is 15 residues. CDR3 coding DNA: TGTGCCAGCAGCTTAGGAGACGTAGGCACCTACGAGCAGTACTTC. As protein: CASSLGDVGTYEQYF.

The sample holds many counts of this clonotype. The rearrangement joins TRBV12-3 or TRBV12-4 to TRBJ2-1, with 8 nucleotides matching TRBD2. J lost 0 bases, V lost 6 bases, and 7 bases had no gene match. The CDR3 is 16 residues long. This CDR3 is CASSYTAGVSYNEQFF. The CDR3, as DNA: TGTGCCAGCAGCTATACAGCGGGGGTCTCCTACAATGAGCAGTTCTTC.

This clonotype has more than one count but fewer than ten. The CDR3 DNA sequence: TGCGCCAGCAGCCAAGGGGTTTTGGACACTGAAGCTTTCTTT. Translation: CASSQGVLDTEAFF. This chain uses TRBV4-1 with TRBJ1-1; the D is unclear. Germline-derived CDR1 and CDR2 are MGHRA and YSYEKL. V gave up 1 base and J gave up 3 bases, with 9 bases separating them. The CDR3 has 14 amino acids.

This clonotype was seen more than once but under ten times. V usage is TRBV19 and J usage is TRBJ2-7, with D unresolved. This CDR3 is 13 amino acids long. Trimming took 5 bases from V and 0 from J, leaving 8 bases between them. Germline CDR1 LNHDA, CDR2 SQIVND (reference sequence). Written as DNA, the CDR3 is TGTGCCAGTAGTTCGGACCACTCCTACGAGCAGTACTTC. Translating it yields CASSSDHSYEQYF.

The sample holds a few counts of this clonotype. This rearrangement joins TRBV24-1 to TRBJ2-7; D not certain. V was pared by 0 bases and J by 10 bases, with 12 bases between. This CDR3 region has 13 residues. Germline CDR1 KGHDR, CDR2 SFDVKD. CDR3 sequence reads: CATSDLKGLEQYF. The CDR3 coding sequence is TGTGCCACCAGTGATTTGAAGGGCTTAGAACAGTACTTC.

This clonotype was picked up a small number of times. The chain has TRBV12-3 or TRBV12-4 and TRBJ2-7; TRBD1 matches 7 bases. J lost 4 bases, V lost 3 bases, and 9 bases had no gene match. The CDR3 sequence is 15 residues long. Here the CDR3 DNA reads TGTGCCAGCAGTTTCCTTGGGGACAGCTTATACGAGCAGTACTTC. It is translated as CASSFLGDSLYEQYF.

V and J are TRBV6-5 and TRBJ2-1; TRBD2 matches 11 bases. V lost 2 bases and J lost 9; bases outside the gene matches: 9. Germline CDR1 is MNHEY and CDR2 is SVGAGI. This CDR3 region has 16 residues. CDR3 DNA sequence: TGTGCCAGCAGTTACCTGGGGCTAGCGGGAGGTGGTGAGCAGTTCTTC. Translation: CASSYLGLAGGGEQFF.

This clonotype was observed a handful of times. This chain joins TRBV6-5 and TRBJ1-2, with D unresolved. Trimming cost V 6 bases and J 4 bases, with 15 bases left between them. The CDR3 has 14 residues. Germline CDR1 MNHEY, CDR2 SVGAGI. The CDR3: CASSPTIPPYGYTF. CDR3 DNA sequence: TGTGCCAGCAGCCCCACCATTCCCCCCTATGGCTACACCTTC.